A selection of T cell receptor beta chains follows, all from one sample in a study of T cells in Graves' hyperthyroidism and ophthalmopathy. TCRdb processed the multiplex PCR reads anew with MiXCR; each CDR3 protein has one entry. The repertoire consists of 540,000 or so distinct CDR3 sequences, with approximately 14% occurring once and the leading ten covering roughly 7.3%. Sequenced input: blood. These receptors originate from a woman aged 25 to 39 with Graves' hyperthyroidism. The CDR3 runs from the conserved cysteine through the conserved F or W. D genes are given only for firm matches. Some rows mark clone size as missing; the rest say once, few, many or name a class of expanded clone.

many,TRBJ2-7,TRBV30,-,TGTGCCTGGAGTAGGAGACTTACATCCTACGAGCAGTACTTC,CAWSRRLTSYEQYF
-,TRBJ2-7,TRBV30,TRBD1,TGTGCCTGGACTCCGGGACAGGGGGGGAACGAGCAGTACTTC,CAWTPGQGGNEQYF
many,TRBJ2-3,TRBV20-1,-,TGCAGTGCTCCCTCCGCGAGGGAAGCGTTAAATACGCAGTATTTT,CSAPSAREALNTQYF
many,TRBJ2-1,TRBV12-3/TRBV12-4,TRBD2,TGTGCCAGCAGTTTAGAGTTGACTAGCGGGAAGAGCTCCTACAATGAGCAGTTCTTC,CASSLELTSGKSSYNEQFF
once,TRBJ1-1,TRBV7-2,TRBD1,TGTGCCAGCAGCTTAGCCGGGACAGAGGTAAGCACTGAAGCTTTCTTT,CASSLAGTEVSTEAFF
many,TRBJ2-5,TRBV20-1,-,TGCAGTGCTATGGCGGGACACGGGGAGACCCAGTACTTC,CSAMAGHGETQYF
-,TRBJ1-1,TRBV4-3,-,TGCGCCAGCAGCCAAGACAGACTGAACACTGAAGCTTTCTTT,CASSQDRLNTEAFF
few,TRBJ2-3,TRBV10-3,TRBD2,TGTGCCATCACCCCCGGGACTAGCGGGAGACCTGACACAGATACGCAGTATTTT,CAITPGTSGRPDTDTQYF
few,TRBJ2-3,TRBV28,-,TGTGCCAGCCGGGCGGGATTTACAGATACGCAGTATTTT,CASRAGFTDTQYF
few,TRBJ1-4,TRBV4-1,-,TGCGCCAGCAGCCAAGAAGGCTACAGCGTGAACGAAAAACTGTTTTTT,CASSQEGYSVNEKLFF
few,TRBJ1-2,TRBV20-1,-,TGCAGTGCTAGTGACGGGCCCGGTGGCTATGGCTACACCTTC,CSASDGPGGYGYTF
-,TRBJ2-1,TRBV12-3/TRBV12-4,-,TGTGCCAGCCTCGCAGCGGGACATAGAAATGAGCAGTTCTTC,CASLAAGHRNEQFF
many,TRBJ2-5,TRBV2,-,TGTGCCAGCAGTGAAACTAGGGCTGGATTCGAGACCCAGTACTTC,CASSETRAGFETQYF
few,TRBJ2-7,TRBV6-1,TRBD1,TGTGCCAGCAGCGAAAGGACAGGGGGATACGAGCAGTACTTC,CASSERTGGYEQYF
many,TRBJ2-3,TRBV7-2,-,TGTGCCAGCAGCTTACGACAGGGCGGGAGGAGGACAGATACGCAGTATTTT,CASSLRQGGRRTDTQYF